This TCR beta chain derives from a study of blood T cells in healthy people across ages. Overall study findings and caveats: The donors' CMV status was not determined, possibly confounding changes in expanded clonotypes. Diversity of TCR beta per million T cells declined in a roughly linear way with age.

A note on this clonotype: Antigen specificity is unknown.

The sample, roughly 9.1 milliliters of peripheral blood, was drawn from each donor. A second PCR of roughly 7 to 11 cycles used a sample-barcoded 5' primer and a J-beta primer mix. Every single cDNA molecule received a tag from a template-switch adaptor with 12 random nucleotides. TCRdb independently ran MiXCR on the 5' RACE reads; one entry per CDR3 protein. This table holds about 680,000 distinct CDR3 sequences, 45% to 50% found once. The CDR3 runs 19 residues. Losses at the gene ends were 4 bases for V and 2 bases for J; bases not matched to a gene: 8. Germline CDR1 reads SGHRS; CDR2 reads YFSETQ. Material: blood. This receptor was identified in a woman aged 55-69 years in good health. This chain uses TRBV5-1 with TRBJ2-6, with 14 bases fitting TRBD2. CDR3 coding DNA: TGCGCCAGCAGCCGCGGGACTAGCGGGAGCCTAACTGGGGCCAACGTCCTGACTTTC. The encoded protein is CASSRGTSGSLTGANVLTF. Based on the CDR3 plus reference TRBV5-1 and TRBJ2-6, the full variable domain is KAGVTQTPRYLIKTRGQQVTLSCSPISGHRSVSWYQQTPGQGLQFLFEYFSETQRNKGNFPGRFSGRQFSNSRSEMNVSTLELGDSALYLCASSRGTSGSLTGANVLTFGAGSRLTVL.